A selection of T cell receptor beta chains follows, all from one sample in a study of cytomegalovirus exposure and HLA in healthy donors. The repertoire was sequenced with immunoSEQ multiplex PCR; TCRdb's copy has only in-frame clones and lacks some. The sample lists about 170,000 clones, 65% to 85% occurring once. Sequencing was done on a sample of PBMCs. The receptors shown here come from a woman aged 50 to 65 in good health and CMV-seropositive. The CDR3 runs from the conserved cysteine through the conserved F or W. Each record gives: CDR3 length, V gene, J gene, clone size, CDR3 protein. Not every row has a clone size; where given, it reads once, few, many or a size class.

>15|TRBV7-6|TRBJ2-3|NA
CASSRGATLLDTQYF
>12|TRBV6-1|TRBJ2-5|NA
CAGGDGQETQYF
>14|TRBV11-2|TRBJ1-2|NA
CASSLGARRGGYTF
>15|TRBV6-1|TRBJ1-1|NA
CASRADRGRDTEAFF
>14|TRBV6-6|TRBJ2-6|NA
CAITQGSGANVLTF
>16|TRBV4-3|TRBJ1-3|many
CASSQDGHAYGNTIYF
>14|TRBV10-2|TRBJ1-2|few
CASSPGQSNYGYTF
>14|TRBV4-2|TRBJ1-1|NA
CASSLRGADTEAFF
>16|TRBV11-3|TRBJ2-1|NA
CASSLGPGRGYNEQFF
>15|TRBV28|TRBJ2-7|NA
CASSPRTGAPYEQYF
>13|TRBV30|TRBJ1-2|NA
CAWSGGVNYGYTF
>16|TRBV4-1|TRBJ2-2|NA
CASSHEGGGGTGELFF
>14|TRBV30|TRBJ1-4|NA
CAWSLGTGREKLFF
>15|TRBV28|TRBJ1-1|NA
CASSEVTGDNTEAFF
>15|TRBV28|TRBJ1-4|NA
CASSLDQEYNEKLFF
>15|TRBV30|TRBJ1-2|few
CAWSRDRGEDYGYTF
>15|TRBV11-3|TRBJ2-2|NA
CASSQGTANTGELFF
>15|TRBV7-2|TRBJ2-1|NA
CASSLRASGNNEQFF
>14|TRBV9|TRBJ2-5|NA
CASSRTSFQETQYF
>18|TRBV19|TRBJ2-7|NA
CASSRQGLTSGNPFEQYF
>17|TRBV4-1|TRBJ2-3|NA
CASSQDLLAGLVDTQYF
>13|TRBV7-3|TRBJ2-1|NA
CASSPRTHNEQFF
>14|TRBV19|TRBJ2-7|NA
CASSTNSGGAEQYF
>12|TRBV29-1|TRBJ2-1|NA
CSVEDFRAEQFF
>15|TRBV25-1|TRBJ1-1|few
CASSGWTVLNTEAFF
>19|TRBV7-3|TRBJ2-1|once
CASSYVPGSGRALDNEQFF
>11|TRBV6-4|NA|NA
CASSGSYEQYF
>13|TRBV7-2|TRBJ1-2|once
CASSPRRGDGYTF
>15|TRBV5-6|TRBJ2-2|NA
CASRLTGPTNGELFF
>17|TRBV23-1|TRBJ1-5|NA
CASSPPTYDRGHQPQHF
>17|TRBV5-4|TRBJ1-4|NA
CASSLGDRGATNEKLFF
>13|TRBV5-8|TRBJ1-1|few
CASSLVRGAEAFF
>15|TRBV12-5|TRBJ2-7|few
CASGWEDRGAYEQYF
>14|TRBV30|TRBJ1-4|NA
CAWRTTGGIEKLFF
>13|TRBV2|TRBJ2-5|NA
CASSKDRQETQYF
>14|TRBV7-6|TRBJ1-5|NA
CASSSAGGSQPQHF
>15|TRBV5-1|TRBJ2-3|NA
CASSPDYRGADTQYF
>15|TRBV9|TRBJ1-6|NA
CASSVDFDRYSPLHF
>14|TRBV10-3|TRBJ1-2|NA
CAISELAGRYGYTF
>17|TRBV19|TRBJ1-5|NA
CASSPESRQGAGQPQHF
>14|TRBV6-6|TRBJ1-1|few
CASTLGQGNTEAFF
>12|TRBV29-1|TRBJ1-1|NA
CSVGGGGDEAFF
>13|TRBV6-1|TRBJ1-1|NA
CASSWTDYTEAFF
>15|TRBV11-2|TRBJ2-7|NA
CASSLIGGRESEQYF
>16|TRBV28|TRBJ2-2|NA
CASSSFRTGTSGELFF
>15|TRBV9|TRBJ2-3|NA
CASSEAGGQADTQYF
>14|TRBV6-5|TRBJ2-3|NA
CASSYGGSTDTQYF
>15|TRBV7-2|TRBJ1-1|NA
CASSPGQGMNTEAFF
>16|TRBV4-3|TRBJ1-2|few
CASSQGGGVLNYGYTF